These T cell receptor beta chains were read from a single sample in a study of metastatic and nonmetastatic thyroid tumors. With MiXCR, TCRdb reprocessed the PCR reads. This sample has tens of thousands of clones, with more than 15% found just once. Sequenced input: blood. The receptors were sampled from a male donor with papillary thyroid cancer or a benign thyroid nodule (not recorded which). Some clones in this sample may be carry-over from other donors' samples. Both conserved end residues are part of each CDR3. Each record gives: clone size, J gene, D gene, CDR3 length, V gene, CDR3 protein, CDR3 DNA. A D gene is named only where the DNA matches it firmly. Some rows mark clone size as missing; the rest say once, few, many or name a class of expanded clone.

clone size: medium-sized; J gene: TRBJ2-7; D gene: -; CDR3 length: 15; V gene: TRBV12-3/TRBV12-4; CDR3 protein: CASSLAPTGFREQYF; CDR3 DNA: TGTGCCAGCAGTTTAGCCCCGACAGGTTTTCGCGAGCAGTACTTC
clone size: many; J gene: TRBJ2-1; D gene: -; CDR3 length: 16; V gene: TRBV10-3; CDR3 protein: CATQVGEPPSYNEQFF; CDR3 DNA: TGTGCCACCCAGGTGGGAGAGCCCCCCTCCTACAATGAGCAGTTCTTC
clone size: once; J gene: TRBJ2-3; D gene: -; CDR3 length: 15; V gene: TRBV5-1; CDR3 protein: CASSWRASSTDTQYF; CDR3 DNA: TGCGCCAGCAGCTGGAGGGCTTCTAGCACAGATACGCAGTATTTT
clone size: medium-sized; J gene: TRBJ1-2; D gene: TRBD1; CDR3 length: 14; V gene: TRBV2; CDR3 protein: CASNTGTGAYGYTF; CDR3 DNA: TGTGCCAGCAATACCGGGACAGGGGCCTATGGCTACACCTTC
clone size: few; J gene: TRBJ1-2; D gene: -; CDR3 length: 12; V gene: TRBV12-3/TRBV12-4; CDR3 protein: CASSQGYYGYTF; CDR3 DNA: TGTGCCAGCAGTCAGGGATACTATGGCTACACCTTC
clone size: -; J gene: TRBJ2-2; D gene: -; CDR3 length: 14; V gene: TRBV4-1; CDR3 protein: CASSQGDRPGELFF; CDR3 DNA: TGCGCCAGCAGCCAGGGGGATCGTCCCGGGGAGCTGTTTTTT
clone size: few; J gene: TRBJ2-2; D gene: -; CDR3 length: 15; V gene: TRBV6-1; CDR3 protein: CASSPRTGYTGELFF; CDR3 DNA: TGTGCCAGCAGCCCAAGAACAGGGTACACCGGGGAGCTGTTTTTT
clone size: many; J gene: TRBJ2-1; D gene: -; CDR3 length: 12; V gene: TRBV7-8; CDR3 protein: CASSLAGYEQFF; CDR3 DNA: TGTGCCAGCAGCTTAGCGGGTTATGAGCAGTTCTTC
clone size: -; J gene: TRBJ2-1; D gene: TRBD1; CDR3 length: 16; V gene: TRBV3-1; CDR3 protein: CASSLMGDRDYNEQFF; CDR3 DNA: TGTGCCAGCAGCCTTATGGGGGACAGGGATTACAATGAGCAGTTCTTC
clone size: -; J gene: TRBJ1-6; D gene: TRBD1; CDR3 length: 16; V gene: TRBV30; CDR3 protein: CAWGGYAGQMNSPLHF; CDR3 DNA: TGTGCCTGGGGTGGGTACGCGGGACAGATGAATTCACCCCTCCACTTT
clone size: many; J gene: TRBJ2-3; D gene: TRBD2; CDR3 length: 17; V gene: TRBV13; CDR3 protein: CASSPAASGPSTDTQYF; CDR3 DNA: TGTGCCAGCAGTCCCGCGGCTAGCGGGCCTAGCACAGATACGCAGTATTTT
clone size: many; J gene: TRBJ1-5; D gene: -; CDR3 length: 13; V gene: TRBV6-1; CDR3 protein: CASSSGGGQPQHF; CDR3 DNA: TGTGCCAGCAGTTCGGGGGGCGGTCAGCCCCAGCATTTT
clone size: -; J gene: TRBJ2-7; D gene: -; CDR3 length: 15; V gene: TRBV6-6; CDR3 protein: CASSYNRQAGHEQYF; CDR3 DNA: TGTGCCAGCAGTTATAATCGACAGGCCGGGCACGAGCAGTACTTC
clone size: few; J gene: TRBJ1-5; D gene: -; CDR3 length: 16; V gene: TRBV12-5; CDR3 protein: CASALSGRDSNQPQHF; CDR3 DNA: TGTGCTAGTGCCCTTTCGGGGCGAGATAGCAATCAGCCCCAGCATTTT